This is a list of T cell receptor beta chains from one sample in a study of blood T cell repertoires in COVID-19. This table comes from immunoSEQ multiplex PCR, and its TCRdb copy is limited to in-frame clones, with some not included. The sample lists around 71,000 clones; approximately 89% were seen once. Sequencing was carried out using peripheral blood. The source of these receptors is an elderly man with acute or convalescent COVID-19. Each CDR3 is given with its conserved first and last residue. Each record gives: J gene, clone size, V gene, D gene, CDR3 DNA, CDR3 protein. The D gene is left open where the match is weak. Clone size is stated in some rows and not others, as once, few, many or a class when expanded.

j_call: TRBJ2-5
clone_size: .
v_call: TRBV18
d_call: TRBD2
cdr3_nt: TGTGCCAGCTCACCCTCGCGGGGGGTCTTTGAGACCCAGTACTTC
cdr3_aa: CASSPSRGVFETQYF

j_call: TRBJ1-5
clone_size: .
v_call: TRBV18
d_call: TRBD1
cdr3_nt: TGTGCCAGCGACAGGGATCCGGGTCAGCCCCAGCATTTT
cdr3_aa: CASDRDPGQPQHF

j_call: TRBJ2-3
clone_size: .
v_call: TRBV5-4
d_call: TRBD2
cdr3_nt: TGTGCCAGCAGCTTATGGACTAGCGGGGGATGGGATACGCAGTATTTT
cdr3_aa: CASSLWTSGGWDTQYF

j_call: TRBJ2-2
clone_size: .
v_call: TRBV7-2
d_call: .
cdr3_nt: TGTGCCAGCAGCTTAGTGCGGGGAGCCACCGGGGAGCTGTTTTTT
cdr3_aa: CASSLVRGATGELFF

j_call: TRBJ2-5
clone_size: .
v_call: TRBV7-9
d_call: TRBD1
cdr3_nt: TGTGCCAGCAGCTTACCCCGGACAGGGGGACAAGAGACCCAGTACTTC
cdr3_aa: CASSLPRTGGQETQYF

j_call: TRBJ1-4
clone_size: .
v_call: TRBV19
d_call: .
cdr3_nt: TGTGCCAGTAGTATCCCAGGGTCTAATGAAAAACTGTTTTTT
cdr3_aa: CASSIPGSNEKLFF

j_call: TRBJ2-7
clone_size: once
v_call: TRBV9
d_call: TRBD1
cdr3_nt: TGTGCCAGCGGAGAGGGGACAGGGACCGAGCAGTACTTC
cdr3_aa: CASGEGTGTEQYF

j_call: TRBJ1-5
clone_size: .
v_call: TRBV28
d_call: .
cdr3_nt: TGTGCCAGCAGGCCTAAATATAGCAATCAGCCCCAGCATTTT
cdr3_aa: CASRPKYSNQPQHF

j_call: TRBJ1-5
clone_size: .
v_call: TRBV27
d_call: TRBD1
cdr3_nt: TGTGCCAGCAGTTCGACAGGGGGCAGTCAGCCCCAGCATTTT
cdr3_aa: CASSSTGGSQPQHF

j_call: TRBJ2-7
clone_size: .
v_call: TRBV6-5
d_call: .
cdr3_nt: TGTGCCAGCCGGCAGGGGTTCTTTGAGCAGTACTTC
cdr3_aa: CASRQGFFEQYF

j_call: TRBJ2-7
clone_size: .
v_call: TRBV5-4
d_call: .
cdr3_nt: TGTGCCAGCAGCTCAACAGGGTCCTACGAGCAGTACTTC
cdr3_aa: CASSSTGSYEQYF